The next 3 T cell receptor beta chains were all read from a single sample in a study of blood T cell repertoires in COVID-19. Data came from immunoSEQ multiplex PCR; TCRdb stores just in-frame clones and leaves some out. The repertoire holds 350,000 to 400,000 clones, with approximately 84% as singletons. The specimen was PBMCs or T cells enriched from blood (not recorded which). Receptors originate from a woman in her 30s who had recovered from COVID-19.

In its sample, this clone was seen once. The CDR3 loop reads CASSLAGTANTEAFF. The CDR3 DNA reads as TGTGCCAGCAGCTTGGCCGGGACAGCGAACACTGAAGCTTTCTTT. This chain uses TRBV7-8 with TRBJ1-1, with TRBD1 matching over 7 bases. Trimming at V came to 3 bases and at J to 1 base, leaving 5 bases not matched to a gene. This CDR3 contains 15 residues. CDR1 SGHVS and CDR2 FQNEAQ come from the germline V gene.

The V and J genes are TRBV3-1 (or the pseudogene TRBV3-2) and TRBJ1-1; D is unclear. The germline V gene has CDR1 LGHDT and CDR2 YNNKEL (reference sequence). CDR3 length: 14 amino acids. The V gene lost 4 bases and the J gene lost 6 bases, with 15 bases spanning the gap. This CDR3 is CASSLTLEVPEAFF. The CDR3 nucleotides are TGTGCCAGCAGCCTAACCCTGGAGGTTCCTGAAGCTTTCTTT.

J is TRBJ1-2 and V is TRBV24-1; 10 bases match TRBD1. The germline CDR1 and CDR2 sequences are KGHDR and SFDVKD. V gave up 4 bases and J gave up 5 bases; unmatched junction bases: 3. This CDR3 region has 14 residues. Here the CDR3 reads CATSDRDRGYGYTF. The DNA of the CDR3 is TGTGCCACCAGTGACCGGGACAGGGGTTATGGCTACACCTTC.